A single sample is the source of the 5 T cell receptor beta chains below, sequenced in a study of regulatory T cells in long-lasting Graves disease. One entry per CDR3 protein, called by TCRdb with MiXCR from the reads. The table has approximately 980 distinct CDR3 sequences, over 80% seen once; the top ten hold 8.5% to 12%. RNA isolated from PBMCs was used to make the TCR library. The sample in question was peripheral blood mononuclear cells (PBMCs), obtained with antithyroid drug treatment, in newly diagnosed or persistent Graves disease (not recorded which). The receptors come from a man aged 30 to 45 with Graves disease.

In its sample, this clonotype was seen once. The V and J genes are TRBV6-5 and TRBJ1-1; a possible D gene is TRBD1 (6 bases). The germline V and J ends were trimmed by 6 bases and 1 base, with 9 bases remaining between them. This CDR3 is 13 amino acids long. Germline CDR1 is MNHEY and CDR2 is SVGAGI. The CDR3, as DNA: TGTGCCAGCAGCCAGGACAGGAACACTGAAGCTTTCTTT. Protein sequence: CASSQDRNTEAFF.

This rearrangement joins TRBV19 to TRBJ2-1; no reliable D call. The CDR3 contains 13 residues. Trimming took 2 bases from V and 7 from J, leaving 9 bases between them. Germline loops: CDR1 LNHDA, CDR2 SQIVND (reference sequence). The CDR3 here is CASSIRPTNEQFF. DNA for the CDR3: TGTGCCAGTAGTATAAGGCCCACTAATGAGCAGTTCTTC.

V and J are TRBV4-2 and TRBJ1-2; TRBD1 is a possible D gene (6 bases). Trimming took off 4 bases at V and 3 bases at J, with 15 bases between the two ends. Per the germline V gene, CDR1 is LGHNA and CDR2 is YNFKEQ. CDR3 size: 15 residues. CDR3 residues: CASSLRTVGYYGYTF. The CDR3 coding sequence is TGTGCCAGCAGCCTAAGGACAGTCGGCTACTATGGCTACACCTTC.

The sample holds a few counts of this clonotype. The chain has TRBV30 and TRBJ1-1, with D possibly matching TRBD1 (5 bases). This CDR3 is 13 amino acids long. Trimming removed 2 bases from V and 1 base from J, with 8 bases in between. Per the germline V gene, CDR1 is GTSNPN and CDR2 is SVGIG (reference sequence). CDR3 nucleotides: TGTGCCTGGAGTCGGGGGGGGAACACTGAAGCTTTCTTT. Its translation: CAWSRGGNTEAFF.

The chain couples TRBV6-5 to TRBJ2-7; 9 bases map to TRBD2. CDR1 and CDR2 (germline): MNHEY, SVGAGI. The length of the CDR3 is 15 residues. Germline trimming cut 4 bases from V and 7 bases from J; bases unmatched to any gene: 11. As DNA, the CDR3 is TGTGCCAGCAGTTCCCGTGGAGCGGGAGGAGGAGAGCAGTACTTC. Translating gives CASSSRGAGGGEQYF.